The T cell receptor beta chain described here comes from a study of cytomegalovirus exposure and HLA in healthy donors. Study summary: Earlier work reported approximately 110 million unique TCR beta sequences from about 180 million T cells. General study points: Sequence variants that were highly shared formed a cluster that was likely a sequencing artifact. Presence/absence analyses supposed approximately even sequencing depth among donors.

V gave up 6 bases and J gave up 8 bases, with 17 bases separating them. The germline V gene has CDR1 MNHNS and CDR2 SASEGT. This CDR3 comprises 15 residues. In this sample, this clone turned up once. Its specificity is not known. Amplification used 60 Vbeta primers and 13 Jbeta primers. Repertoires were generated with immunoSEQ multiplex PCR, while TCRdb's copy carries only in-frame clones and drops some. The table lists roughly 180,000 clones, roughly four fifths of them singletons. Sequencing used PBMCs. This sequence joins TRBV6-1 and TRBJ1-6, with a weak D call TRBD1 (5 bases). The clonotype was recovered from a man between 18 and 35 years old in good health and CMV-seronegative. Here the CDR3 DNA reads TGTGCCAGCAGGGACTACGAGGGGACTGATTCACCCCTCCACTTT. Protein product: CASRDYEGTDSPLHF.